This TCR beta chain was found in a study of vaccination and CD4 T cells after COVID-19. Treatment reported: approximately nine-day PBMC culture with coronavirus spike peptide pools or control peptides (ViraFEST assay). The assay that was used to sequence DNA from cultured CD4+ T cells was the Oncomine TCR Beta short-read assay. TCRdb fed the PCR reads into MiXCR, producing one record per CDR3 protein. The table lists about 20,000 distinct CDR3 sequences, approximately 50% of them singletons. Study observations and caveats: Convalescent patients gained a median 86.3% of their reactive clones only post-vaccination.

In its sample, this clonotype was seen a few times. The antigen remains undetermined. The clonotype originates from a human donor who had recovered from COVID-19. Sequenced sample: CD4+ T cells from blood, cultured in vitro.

As DNA, the CDR3 is TGTGCCAGCAGTTTTAGGTCGGACAGCCTCAATTCACCCCTCCACTTT. It codes for CASSFRSDSLNSPLHF. The chain couples TRBV12-3 or TRBV12-4 to TRBJ1-6, with D possibly matching TRBD1 (6 bases). V lost 3 bases to trimming and J lost 7 bases, with 16 bases between them. The CDR3 has 16 amino acids.